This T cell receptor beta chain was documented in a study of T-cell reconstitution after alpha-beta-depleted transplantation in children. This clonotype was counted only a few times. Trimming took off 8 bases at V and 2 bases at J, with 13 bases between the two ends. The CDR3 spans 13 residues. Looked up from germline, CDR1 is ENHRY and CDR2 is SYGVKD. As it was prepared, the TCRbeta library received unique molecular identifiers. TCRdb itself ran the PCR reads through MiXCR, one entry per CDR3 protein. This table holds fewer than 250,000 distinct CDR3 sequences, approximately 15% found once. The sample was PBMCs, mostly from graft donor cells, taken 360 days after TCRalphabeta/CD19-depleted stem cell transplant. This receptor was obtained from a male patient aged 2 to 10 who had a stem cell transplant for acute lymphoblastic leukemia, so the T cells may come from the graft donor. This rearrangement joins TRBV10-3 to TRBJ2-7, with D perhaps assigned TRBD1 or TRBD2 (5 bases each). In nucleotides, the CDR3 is TGTGCCATCGCCGACAGCGGTACCTACGAGCAGTACTTC. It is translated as CAIADSGTYEQYF.